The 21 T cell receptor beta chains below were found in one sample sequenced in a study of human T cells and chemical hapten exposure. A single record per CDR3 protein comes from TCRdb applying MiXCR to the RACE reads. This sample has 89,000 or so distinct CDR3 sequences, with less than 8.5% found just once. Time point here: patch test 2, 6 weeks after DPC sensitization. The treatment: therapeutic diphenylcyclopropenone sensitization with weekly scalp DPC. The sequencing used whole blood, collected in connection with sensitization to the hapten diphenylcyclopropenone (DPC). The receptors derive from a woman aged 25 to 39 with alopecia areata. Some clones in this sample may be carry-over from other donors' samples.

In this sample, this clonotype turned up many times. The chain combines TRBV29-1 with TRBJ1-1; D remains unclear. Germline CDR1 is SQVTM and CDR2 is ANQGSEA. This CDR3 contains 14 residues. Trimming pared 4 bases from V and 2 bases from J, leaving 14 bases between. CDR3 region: CSVGARIGNTEAFF. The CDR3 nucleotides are TGCAGCGTTGGGGCTCGGATAGGTAACACTGAAGCTTTCTTT. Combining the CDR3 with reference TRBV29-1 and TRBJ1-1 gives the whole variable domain SAVISQKPSRDICQRGTSLTIQCQVDSQVTMMFWYRQQPGQSLTLIATANQGSEATYESGFVIDKFPISRPNLTFSTLTVSNMSPEDSSIYLCSVGARIGNTEAFFGQGTRLTVV.

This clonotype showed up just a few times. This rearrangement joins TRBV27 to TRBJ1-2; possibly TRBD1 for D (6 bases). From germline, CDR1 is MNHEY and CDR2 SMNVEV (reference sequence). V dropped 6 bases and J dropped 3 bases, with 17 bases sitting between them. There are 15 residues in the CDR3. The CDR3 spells CASSTKAGQYYGYTF. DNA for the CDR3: TGTGCCAGCAGCACCAAAGCCGGACAGTACTATGGCTACACCTTC.

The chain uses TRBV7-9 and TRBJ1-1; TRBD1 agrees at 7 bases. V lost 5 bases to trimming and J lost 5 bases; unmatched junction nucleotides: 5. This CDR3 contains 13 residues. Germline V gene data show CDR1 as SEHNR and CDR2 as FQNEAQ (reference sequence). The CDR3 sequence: CASSPRGSTEAFF. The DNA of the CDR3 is TGTGCCAGCAGCCCCAGGGGGTCAACTGAAGCTTTCTTT.

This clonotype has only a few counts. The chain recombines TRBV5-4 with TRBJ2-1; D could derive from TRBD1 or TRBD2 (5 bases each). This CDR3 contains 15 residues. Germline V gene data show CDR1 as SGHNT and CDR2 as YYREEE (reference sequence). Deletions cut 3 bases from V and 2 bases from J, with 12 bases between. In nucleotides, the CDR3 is TGTGCCAGCAGCTCACCCGGGACCCCCTACAATGAGCAGTTCTTC. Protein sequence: CASSSPGTPYNEQFF.

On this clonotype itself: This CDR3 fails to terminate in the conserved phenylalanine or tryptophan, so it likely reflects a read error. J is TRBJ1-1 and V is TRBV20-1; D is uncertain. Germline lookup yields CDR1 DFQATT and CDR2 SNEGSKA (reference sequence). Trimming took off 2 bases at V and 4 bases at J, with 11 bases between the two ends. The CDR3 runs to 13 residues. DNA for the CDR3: TGCAGTGCTAGATTTCCTGGAGGCACTGAAGCTTTCATT. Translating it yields CSARFPGGTEAFI.

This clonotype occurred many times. The CDR3 coding sequence is TGTGCCAGCAGCCAACTCACAGGGTTGGTGATCCTGAACACTGAAGCTTTCTTT. As protein: CASSQLTGLVILNTEAFF. This chain links TRBV11-2 with TRBJ1-1, with a weak D call TRBD1 (6 bases). Trimming shortened V by 5 bases and J by 0 bases, and 22 bases separated the two germline ends. The CDR3 length is 18 residues. The germline V gene encodes CDR1 SGHAT and CDR2 FQNNGV.

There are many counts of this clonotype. The DNA for the CDR3 is TGCAGTGCCCGGACTCAGGGCCCTGGAAACACCATATATTTT. Its translation is CSARTQGPGNTIYF. The genes are TRBV20-1 and TRBJ1-3; D might be TRBD1 (5 bases). From germline, CDR1 is DFQATT and CDR2 SNEGSKA (reference sequence). Trimming shortened V by 6 bases and J by 2 bases, and 14 bases separated the two germline ends. The CDR3 totals 14 residues.

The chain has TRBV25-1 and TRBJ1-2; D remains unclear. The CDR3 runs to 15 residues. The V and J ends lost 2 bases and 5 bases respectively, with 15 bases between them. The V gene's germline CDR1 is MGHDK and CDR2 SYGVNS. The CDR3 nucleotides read TGTGCCAGCAGTGAAGTTGGCACCTTAAAGTATGGCTACACCTTC. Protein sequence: CASSEVGTLKYGYTF.

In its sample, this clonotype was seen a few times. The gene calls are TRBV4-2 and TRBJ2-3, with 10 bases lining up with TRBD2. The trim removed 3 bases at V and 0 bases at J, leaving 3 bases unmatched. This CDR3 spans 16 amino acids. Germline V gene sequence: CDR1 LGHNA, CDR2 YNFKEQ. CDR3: CASSQIAGGSTDTQYF. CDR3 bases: TGTGCCAGCAGCCAGATAGCGGGGGGAAGCACAGATACGCAGTATTTT.

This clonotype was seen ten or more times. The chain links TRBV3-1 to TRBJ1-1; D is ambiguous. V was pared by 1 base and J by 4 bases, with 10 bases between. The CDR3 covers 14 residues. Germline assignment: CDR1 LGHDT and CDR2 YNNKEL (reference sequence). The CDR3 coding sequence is TGTGCCAGCAGCCAAGTTGACGGCGGCACTGAAGCTTTCTTT. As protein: CASSQVDGGTEAFF. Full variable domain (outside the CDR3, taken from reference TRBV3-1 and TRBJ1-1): DTAVSQTPKYLVTQMGNDKSIKCEQNLGHDTMYWYKQDSKKFLKIMFSYNNKELIINETVPNRFSPKSPDKAHLNLHINSLELGDSAVYFCASSQVDGGTEAFFGQGTRLTVV.

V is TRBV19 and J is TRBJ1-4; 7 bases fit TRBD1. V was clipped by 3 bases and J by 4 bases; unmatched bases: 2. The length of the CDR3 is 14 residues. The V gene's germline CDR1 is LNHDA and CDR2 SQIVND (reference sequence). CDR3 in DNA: TGTGCCAGTAGTATGGGGACAGTTAATGAAAAACTGTTTTTT. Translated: CASSMGTVNEKLFF.

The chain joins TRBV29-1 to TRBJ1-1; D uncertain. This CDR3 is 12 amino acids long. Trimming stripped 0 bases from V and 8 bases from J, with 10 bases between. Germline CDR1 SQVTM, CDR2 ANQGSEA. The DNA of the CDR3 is TGCAGCGTTGAAGATCTTCCGGGGGAAGCTTTCTTT. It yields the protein CSVEDLPGEAFF. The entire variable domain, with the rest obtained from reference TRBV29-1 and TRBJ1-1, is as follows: SAVISQKPSRDICQRGTSLTIQCQVDSQVTMMFWYRQQPGQSLTLIATANQGSEATYESGFVIDKFPISRPNLTFSTLTVSNMSPEDSSIYLCSVEDLPGEAFFGQGTRLTVV.

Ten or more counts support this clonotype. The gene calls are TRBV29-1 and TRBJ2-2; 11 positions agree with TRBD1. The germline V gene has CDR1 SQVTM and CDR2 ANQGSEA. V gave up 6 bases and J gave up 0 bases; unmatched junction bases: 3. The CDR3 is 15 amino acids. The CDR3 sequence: CSVRDRGSNTGELFF. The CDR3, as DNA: TGCAGCGTCCGGGACAGGGGGTCGAACACCGGGGAGCTGTTTTTT.

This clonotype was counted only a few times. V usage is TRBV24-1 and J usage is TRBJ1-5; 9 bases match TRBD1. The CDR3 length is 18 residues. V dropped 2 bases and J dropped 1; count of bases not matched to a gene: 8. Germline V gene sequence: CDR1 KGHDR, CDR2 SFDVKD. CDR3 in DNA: TGTGCCACCAGTGATTCGGGACAGGGTGAGGAGAGCAATCAGCCCCAGCATTTT. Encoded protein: CATSDSGQGEESNQPQHF.

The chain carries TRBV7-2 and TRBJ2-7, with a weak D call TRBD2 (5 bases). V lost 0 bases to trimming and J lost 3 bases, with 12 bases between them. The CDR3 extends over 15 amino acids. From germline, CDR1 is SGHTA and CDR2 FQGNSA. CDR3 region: CASSLAATKSYEQYF. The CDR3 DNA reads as TGTGCCAGCAGCTTAGCCGCGACTAAGAGCTACGAGCAGTACTTC.

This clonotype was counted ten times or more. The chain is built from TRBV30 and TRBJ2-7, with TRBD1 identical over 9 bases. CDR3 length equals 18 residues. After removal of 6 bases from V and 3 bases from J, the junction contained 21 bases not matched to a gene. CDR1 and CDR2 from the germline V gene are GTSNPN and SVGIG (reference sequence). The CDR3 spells CACAIKGQGFHSYYEQYF. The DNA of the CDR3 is TGTGCCTGTGCCATCAAGGGACAGGGATTCCACTCCTACTACGAGCAGTACTTC.

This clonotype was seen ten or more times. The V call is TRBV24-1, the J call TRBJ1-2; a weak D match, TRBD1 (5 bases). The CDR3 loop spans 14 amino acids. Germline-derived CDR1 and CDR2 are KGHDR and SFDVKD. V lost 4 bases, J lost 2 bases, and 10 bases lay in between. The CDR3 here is CATSEAGRNYGYTF. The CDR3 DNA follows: TGTGCCACCAGTGAGGCGGGACGGAACTATGGCTACACCTTC.

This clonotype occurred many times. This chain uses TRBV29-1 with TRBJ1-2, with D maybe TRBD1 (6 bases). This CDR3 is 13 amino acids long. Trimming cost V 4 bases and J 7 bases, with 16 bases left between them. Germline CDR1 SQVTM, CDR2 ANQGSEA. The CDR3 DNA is TGCAGCGTTGGGAAGGGGGAATTCGCTGGCTACACCTTC. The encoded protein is CSVGKGEFAGYTF.

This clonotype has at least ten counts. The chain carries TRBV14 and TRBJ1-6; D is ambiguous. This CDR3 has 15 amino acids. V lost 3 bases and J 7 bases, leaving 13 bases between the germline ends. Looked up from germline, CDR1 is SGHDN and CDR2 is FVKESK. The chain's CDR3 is CASSQNTRRNSPLHF. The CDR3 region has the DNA TGTGCCAGCAGCCAGAACACAAGGAGAAATTCACCCCTCCACTTT.

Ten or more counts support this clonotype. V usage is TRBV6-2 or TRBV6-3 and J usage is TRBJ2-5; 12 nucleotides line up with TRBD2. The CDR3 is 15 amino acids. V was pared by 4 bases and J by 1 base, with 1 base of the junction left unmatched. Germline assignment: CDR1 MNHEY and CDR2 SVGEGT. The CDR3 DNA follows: TGTGCCAGCAGTTCGACTAGCGGGGGCCAAGAGACCCAGTACTTC. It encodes CASSSTSGGQETQYF.

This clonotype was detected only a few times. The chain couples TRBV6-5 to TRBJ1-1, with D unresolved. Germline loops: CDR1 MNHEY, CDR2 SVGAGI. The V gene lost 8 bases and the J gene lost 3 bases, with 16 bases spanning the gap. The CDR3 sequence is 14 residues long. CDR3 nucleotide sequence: TGTGCCAGCCTCACCGCGGAGGGAGACACTGAAGCTTTCTTT. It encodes CASLTAEGDTEAFF.